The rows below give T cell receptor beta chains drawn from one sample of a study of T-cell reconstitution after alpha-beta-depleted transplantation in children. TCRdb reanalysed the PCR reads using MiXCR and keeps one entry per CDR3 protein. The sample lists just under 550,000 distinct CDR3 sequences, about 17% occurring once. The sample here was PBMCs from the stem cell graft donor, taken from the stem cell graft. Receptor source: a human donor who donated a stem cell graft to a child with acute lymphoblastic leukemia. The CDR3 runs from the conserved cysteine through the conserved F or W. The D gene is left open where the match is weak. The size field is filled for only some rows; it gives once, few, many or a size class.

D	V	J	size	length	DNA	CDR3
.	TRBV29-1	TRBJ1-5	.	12	TGCAGCGTTGGCCAGCCCGGCCAGCCCCAGCATTTT	CSVGQPGQPQHF
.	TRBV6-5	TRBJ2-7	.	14	TGTGCCAGCAGTTACGGTCAGTTGACCTACGAGCAGTACTTC	CASSYGQLTYEQYF
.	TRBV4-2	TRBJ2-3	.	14	TGTGCCAGCAGCCAAGACGGGGGCTCAGATACGCAGTATTTT	CASSQDGGSDTQYF
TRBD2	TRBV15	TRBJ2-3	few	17	TGTGCCACCAGCAGAGTATCCGCTAGCGGGAGAACAGATACGCAGTATTTT	CATSRVSASGRTDTQYF
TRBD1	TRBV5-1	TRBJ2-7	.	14	TGCGCCAGCACCACAAGGGGGCGGAACTACGAGCAGTACTTC	CASTTRGRNYEQYF
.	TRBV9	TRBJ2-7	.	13	TGTGCCAGCAGCTTCCGGGACGGCTACGAGCAGTACTTC	CASSFRDGYEQYF
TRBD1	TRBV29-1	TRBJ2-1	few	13	TGCAGCGTTGAGAGGCAGGGGGTCAATGAGCAGTTCTTC	CSVERQGVNEQFF
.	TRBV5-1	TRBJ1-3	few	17	TGCGCCAGCAGCATTCAGCCGGGGACGGCCTCTGGAAACACCATATATTTT	CASSIQPGTASGNTIYF
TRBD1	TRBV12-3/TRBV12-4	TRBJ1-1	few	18	TGTGCCAGCAGTCCAAACCCGGGACAGAACTTCATGAACACTGAAGCTTTCTTT	CASSPNPGQNFMNTEAFF
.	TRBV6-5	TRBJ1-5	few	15	TGTGCCAGCAGTTACGAGCACATAGGCAATCAGCCCCAGCATTTT	CASSYEHIGNQPQHF